This TCR beta chain was observed in a study of blood T cell repertoires in COVID-19 (dated by TCRdb to the early 2020s). About the full investigation: Collaborator samples came from the United States, Italy and Spain and covered acute and convalescent phases of COVID-19. The material from the prospective study consisted of cDNA or gDNA derived from T cells, B-cell-depleted T cells, or PBMCs. The dataset comprised deeply sampled blood TCRbeta repertoires from subjects exposed to, actively infected with, or recovered from COVID-19. A freely available public database, intended as a resource for researchers studying the immune response to SARS-CoV-2, is where the repertoires were released. The samples were drawn from two sources: the first 160 participants of the ongoing ImmuneRACE study, and some 1,300 subjects contributed by 6 global collaborators. Sample metadata almost always included a de-identified subject ID, COVID-19 status, age in years and sex. Where available, HLA class I and class II types were taken from metadata supplied by the sample provider and were not determined by assay-based typing.

The immunoSEQ Assay, a bias-controlled multiplex PCR, was used to amplify TCRbeta CDR3 regions from genomic DNA. The authors' analysis ran thus. Within the assay, amplification of reference gene primers was used to estimate how many nucleated cells each sample contained. Sequence reads were collapsed and filtered to measure the absolute abundance of every unique TCRbeta CDR3 rearrangement. For each sample, productive Simpson clonality was calculated as the square root of Simpson's diversity index over productive rearrangements. Drawn from immuneACCESS, this table holds only the in-frame rearrangements with V and J called that TCRdb kept. Clones are partly lost; checked studies trace under half to an unresolved V gene and leave the rest unexplained. Clonal size and the V and J genes are those of that table, whereas D and trimming came from the DNA. In this sample the table shows 200,000 to 250,000 clones, about 87% of which occur a single time. Just over 0.85% of the sample is taken by the ten largest.

Comments on this clone: Its binding antigen is unknown. Qualities for individual bases were not recorded, and no much larger clone is one base off.

In the prospective study, participants were roughly 18 to 95 years old, resided in fewer than 25 geographic areas of the United States, and were enrolled through a virtual design. Cohort assignment in the prospective study relied on participant-reported clinical history from a screening survey and a study questionnaire. Exposed participants had been in contact with someone with a PCR-confirmed or clinician-diagnosed COVID-19 case within 2 weeks of study entry. In the prospective study, whole blood, serum and a nasopharyngeal or oropharyngeal swab were collected from each participant by mobile phlebotomists. Participants in the prospective study had the option to provide additional blood draws and questionnaires over a 2-month period. Before DNA extraction, blood samples from the prospective study were shipped at room temperature or frozen. The CDR3, from cysteine to phenylalanine, totals 13 residues. Only the CDR3 portion is preserved as DNA: 39 bases, with reading frame beginning at the first base. CDR1 and CDR2, looked up from the germline V gene (reference sequence), are MNHNY and SVGAGI. V gives up 0 bases and J gives up 13 bases, and the segment between their germline ends measures 13 bases.

Results and caveats for the whole study, not just this receptor: Clinical and demographic metadata were provided uncurated, with the amount varying by source and participant.

Sequenced sample: PBMCs or T cells enriched from blood (not recorded which). The chain links TRBV6-6 with TRBJ2-1, with the D segment identity uncertain. The clonotype comes from a man aged 45-60 years who had been exposed to COVID-19. DNA sequence: TGTGCCAGCAGTTACTCGACACAGTTGGGTCAGTTCTTC. Protein translation: CASSYSTQLGQFF.